The clone carrying this TCR beta chain was counted once. CDR1 and CDR2 from the germline V gene are MNHEY and SMNVEV (reference sequence). Trimming left V 3 bases short and J 0 bases short, with 6 bases between. CDR3 length: 14 amino acids. Produced via immunoSEQ multiplex PCR; TCRdb's table is partial and in-frame only. Of tens of thousands of clones listed, 90% to 98% were seen once; the top ten hold under 0.2%. This record belongs to a study of technical replicates of blood from a handful of donors. The genes are TRBV27 and TRBJ2-1; no clear D gene. The sequence was obtained from a human donor in good health. The sequenced sample was T cells isolated from PBMCs. The CDR3 protein is CASSFDSSYNEQFF. The CDR3 bases are TGTGCCAGCAGTTTCGATAGCTCCTACAATGAGCAGTTCTTC.